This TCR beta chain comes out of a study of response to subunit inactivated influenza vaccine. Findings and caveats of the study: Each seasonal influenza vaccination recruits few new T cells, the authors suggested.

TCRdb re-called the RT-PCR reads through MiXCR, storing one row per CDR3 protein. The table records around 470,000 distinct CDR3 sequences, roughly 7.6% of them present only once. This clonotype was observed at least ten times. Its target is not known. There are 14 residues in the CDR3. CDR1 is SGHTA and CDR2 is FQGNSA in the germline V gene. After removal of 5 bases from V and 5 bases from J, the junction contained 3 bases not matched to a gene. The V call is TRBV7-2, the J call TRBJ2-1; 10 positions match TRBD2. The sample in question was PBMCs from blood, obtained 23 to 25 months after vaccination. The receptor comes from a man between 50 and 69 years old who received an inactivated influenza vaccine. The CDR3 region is CASSRTSGNNEQFF. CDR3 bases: TGTGCCAGCAGCCGGACTAGCGGAAACAATGAGCAGTTCTTC.